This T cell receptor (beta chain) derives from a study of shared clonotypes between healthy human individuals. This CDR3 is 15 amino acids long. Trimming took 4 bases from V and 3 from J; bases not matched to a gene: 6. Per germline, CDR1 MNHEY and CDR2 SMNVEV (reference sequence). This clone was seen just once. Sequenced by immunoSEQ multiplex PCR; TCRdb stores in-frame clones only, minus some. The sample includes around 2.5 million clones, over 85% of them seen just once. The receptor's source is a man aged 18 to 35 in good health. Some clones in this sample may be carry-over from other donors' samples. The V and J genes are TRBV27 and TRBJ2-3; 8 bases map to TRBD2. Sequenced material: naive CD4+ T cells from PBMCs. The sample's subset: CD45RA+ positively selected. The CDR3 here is CASSSVAGTTDTQYF. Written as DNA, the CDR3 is TGTGCCAGCAGTTCCGTAGCGGGAACGACAGATACGCAGTATTTT.